The 28 T cell receptor beta chains in this list originate from one sample, sequenced in a study of T cell responses to AZD1222 COVID-19 vaccine. Repertoires were generated with immunoSEQ multiplex PCR, while TCRdb's copy carries only in-frame clones and drops some. The sample holds more than 150,000 clones, around 90% seen once. The sequences come from peripheral blood, collected on day 0 of AZD1222 vaccination. The origin of the receptors is an adult in good health.

This clone has just one count. This rearrangement joins TRBV3-1 (or the pseudogene TRBV3-2) to TRBJ1-4; D gene uncertain. The CDR3 has 13 amino acids. Germline V CDR1 and CDR2: LGHDT, YNNKEL (reference sequence). V dropped 1 base and J dropped 11 bases, with 11 bases sitting between them. The CDR3 DNA follows: TGTGCCAGCAGCCAAGCGTCGTACGAGAAACTGTTTTTT. It specifies CASSQASYEKLFF.

The chain is built from TRBV13 and TRBJ1-4; D not resolved. Germline CDR1 reads PRHDT; CDR2 reads FYEKMQ (reference sequence). The V gene lost 0 bases and the J gene lost 3 bases, with 5 bases spanning the gap. CDR3 length: 14 amino acids. The CDR3 here is CASSLGQPNEKLFF. CDR3 coding DNA: TGTGCCAGCAGCTTAGGCCAGCCTAATGAAAAACTGTTTTTT.

The rearrangement joins TRBV6-1 to TRBJ1-5; unclear D gene. This CDR3 has 14 amino acids. V was pared by 1 base and J by 5 bases, with 9 bases between. Germline values: CDR1 MNHNS, CDR2 SASEGT. CDR3 in amino acids: CASSEVVGYQPQHF. For the CDR3, the DNA is TGTGCCAGCAGTGAAGTGGTGGGCTATCAGCCCCAGCATTTT.

The V gene is TRBV2, the J gene TRBJ1-3; no clear D gene. V lost 8 bases and J lost 7, with 9 bases in between. The CDR3 sequence is 11 residues long. CDR1 is SNHLY, CDR2 FYNNEI, per germline. Here the CDR3 reads CASSIANTIYF. The DNA for the CDR3 is TGTGCCAGCTCCATAGCTAACACCATATATTTT.

The rearrangement links TRBV5-1 to TRBJ2-7; 8 bases match TRBD2. V shed 5 bases and J 3 bases; nucleotides not matched to a gene: 10. From germline, CDR1 is SGHRS and CDR2 YFSETQ. This CDR3 has 15 amino acids. This CDR3 is CASRSDGGAFYEQYF. In nucleotides, the CDR3 is TGCGCCAGCAGATCCGACGGGGGGGCTTTCTACGAGCAGTACTTC. The complete variable domain, with remaining parts taken from reference TRBV5-1 and TRBJ2-7, reads KAGVTQTPRYLIKTRGQQVTLSCSPISGHRSVSWYQQTPGQGLQFLFEYFSETQRNKGNFPGRFSGRQFSNSRSEMNVSTLELGDSALYLCASRSDGGAFYEQYFGPGTRLTVT.

This sequence joins TRBV2 and TRBJ1-6, with D uncertain. Germline loops: CDR1 SNHLY, CDR2 FYNNEI. The CDR3 has 14 residues. The germline V and J ends were trimmed by 1 base and 9 bases, with 10 bases remaining between them. The CDR3 region has the DNA TGTGCCAGCAGTGAAGTGGTTGTGAGTTCACCCCTCCACTTT. Translation gives CASSEVVVSSPLHF.

The chain uses TRBV19 and TRBJ1-5; TRBD1 matches at 7 bases. CDR1 and CDR2 (germline): LNHDA, SQIVND (reference sequence). CDR3 length equals 14 residues. J gave up 2 bases and V 6 bases, and 4 bases lay outside the gene matches. CDR3 bases: TGTGCCAGTAGACCTACAGGGGGCAATCAGCCCCAGCATTTT. Amino acids: CASRPTGGNQPQHF.

The chain employs TRBV4-2 and TRBJ1-2, with D tentatively TRBD1 (6 bases). CDR1 is LGHNA, CDR2 YNFKEQ, per germline. Trimming took off 0 bases at V and 4 bases at J, with 9 bases between the two ends. This CDR3 region has 14 residues. CDR3 protein: CASSQDRDTYGYTF. The CDR3, as DNA: TGTGCCAGCAGCCAAGATCGGGACACCTATGGCTACACCTTC.

The V gene is TRBV24-1, the J gene TRBJ1-5; 10 nucleotides match TRBD1. CDR1 KGHDR and CDR2 SFDVKD come from the germline V gene. The V and J ends lost 6 bases and 1 base, in that order; junction bases with no gene match: 5. The length of the CDR3 is 16 residues. DNA for the CDR3: TGTGCCACCAGTTCCCGGGACAGGGGAAGCAATCAGCCCCAGCATTTT. It specifies CATSSRDRGSNQPQHF.

The CDR3 coding sequence is TGTGCCAGCAGTTCCCACGCAGGGGGAGATTCACCCCTCCACTTT. Its translation: CASSSHAGGDSPLHF. The chain joins TRBV6-2 or TRBV6-3 to TRBJ1-6; TRBD1 matches at 7 bases. The CDR3 runs 15 residues. Germline V gene lookup returns CDR1 MNHEY and CDR2 SVGEGT. V dropped 4 bases and J dropped 8; count of bases not matched to a gene: 8.

V usage is TRBV4-2 and J usage is TRBJ2-7; D is unclear. With 0 bases removed from V and 4 bases from J, the gap between germline ends came to 16 bases. CDR3 length equals 16 residues. Looked up from germline, CDR1 is LGHNA and CDR2 is YNFKEQ. The CDR3 reads CASSQDMALLSYEQYF. CDR3 bases: TGTGCCAGCAGCCAAGATATGGCACTTCTTTCTTACGAGCAGTACTTC.

The chain uses TRBV10-3 and TRBJ1-1, with TRBD1 matching over 9 bases. J gave up 5 bases and V 3 bases, and 4 bases lay outside the gene matches. CDR1 is ENHRY, CDR2 SYGVKD, per germline. The CDR3 totals 14 residues. The CDR3 bases are TGTGCCATCAGTGAAAGGGACAGGGTAACTGAAGCTTTCTTT. Its translation is CAISERDRVTEAFF.

This clone has more than one count but fewer than ten. DNA of the CDR3: TGCGCCAGCAGCCACCATGGGGACAGGGCTTACGAGCAGTACTTC. This encodes CASSHHGDRAYEQYF. The V and J genes are TRBV4-1 and TRBJ2-7; 9 bases fit TRBD1. Germline lookup yields CDR1 MGHRA and CDR2 YSYEKL. This CDR3 comprises 15 residues. Trimming removed 3 bases from V and 4 bases from J; junction bases left unmatched: 7.

The V and J genes are TRBV12-3 or TRBV12-4 and TRBJ2-3; no reliable D call. This CDR3 spans 13 amino acids. V lost 6 bases, J lost 0 bases, and 7 bases lay in between. The CDR3 reads CASSLDSTDTQYF. As DNA, the CDR3 is TGTGCCAGCAGCCTGGACAGCACAGATACGCAGTATTTT.

This chain links TRBV5-1 with TRBJ1-2; 9 bases align to TRBD1. This CDR3 spans 13 amino acids. Germline trimming cut 2 bases from V and 8 bases from J; bases unmatched to any gene: 4. The germline V gene encodes CDR1 SGHRS and CDR2 YFSETQ. CDR3 DNA: TGCGCCAGCAGCTTTAGGACAGGGGACGGCTACACCTTC. Its protein product is CASSFRTGDGYTF.

The rearrangement uses TRBV11-3 and TRBJ2-3, with 7 bases aligning to TRBD2. The CDR3 is 15 residues long. Germline V lookup: CDR1 SGHNT, CDR2 YENEEA. V gave up 5 bases and J gave up 0 bases; unmatched junction bases: 5. CDR3 nucleotides: TGTGCCAGCAGCCGTACTAGCGAGAGCACAGATACGCAGTATTTT. It yields the protein CASSRTSESTDTQYF.

V and J are TRBV6-5 and TRBJ1-2; possible D gene TRBD1, 5 bases. Germline CDR1 reads MNHEY; CDR2 reads SVGAGI. Trimming stripped 9 bases from V and 6 bases from J, with 17 bases between. The CDR3 is made up of 13 amino acids. This CDR3 reads CASRRGKEDGYTF. CDR3 DNA: TGTGCCAGTCGGAGGGGAAAAGAGGATGGCTACACCTTC.

The CDR3: CASSEGTGQETQYF. CDR3 coding DNA: TGTGCCAGCAGTGAAGGGACAGGGCAAGAGACCCAGTACTTC. The rearrangement joins TRBV6-1 to TRBJ2-5; TRBD1 matches at 8 bases. In germline, CDR1 is MNHNS, CDR2 SASEGT. The CDR3 is made up of 14 amino acids. J was trimmed by 2 bases and V by 1 base; bases with no gene match: 0.

The chain uses TRBV4-1 and TRBJ2-2; 10 bases align to TRBD1. Germline values: CDR1 MGHRA, CDR2 YSYEKL. CDR3 size: 15 residues. V dropped 6 bases and J dropped 8; count of bases not matched to a gene: 9. The CDR3 sequence is CASRTRDRGEGELFF. CDR3 in DNA: TGCGCCAGCAGGACGAGGGACAGGGGAGAAGGGGAGCTGTTTTTT.

The CDR3 coding sequence is TGTGCCAGCAGCCCCGCGGGACAAGGTAAAGTCCCCTATGGCTACACCTTC. Its protein product is CASSPAGQGKVPYGYTF. This chain uses TRBV9 with TRBJ1-2, with D maybe TRBD1 (6 bases). Germline V CDR1 and CDR2: SGDLS, YYNGEE. This CDR3 has 17 amino acids. V was pared by 4 bases and J by 4 bases, with 23 bases between.

The rearrangement links TRBV7-2 to TRBJ2-2; D remains unclear. V was trimmed by 1 base and J by 3 bases, leaving 9 bases between them. The length of the CDR3 is 15 residues. The germline CDR1 and CDR2 sequences are SGHTA and FQGNSA. As DNA, the CDR3 is TGTGCCAGCAGCTTAGGCAGCACTTACACCGGGGAGCTGTTTTTT. Translation gives CASSLGSTYTGELFF.

The V call is TRBV4-2, the J call TRBJ1-6, with D maybe TRBD1 (6 bases). In germline, CDR1 is LGHNA, CDR2 YNFKEQ. The length of the CDR3 is 16 residues. V was trimmed by 0 bases and J by 7 bases, leaving 13 bases between them. CDR3 loop: CASSQDGTGRNSPLHF. As DNA, the CDR3 is TGTGCCAGCAGCCAAGATGGCACAGGGAGGAATTCACCCCTCCACTTT.

This CDR3 is CASSPTSASYEQYF. The CDR3 coding sequence is TGCGCCAGCAGCCCGACTAGCGCGAGCTACGAGCAGTACTTC. The chain couples TRBV5-1 to TRBJ2-7; TRBD2 matches at 8 bases. Germline CDR1 reads SGHRS; CDR2 reads YFSETQ. CDR3 length: 14 residues. Losses at the gene ends were 4 bases for V and 3 bases for J; bases not matched to a gene: 6.

J is TRBJ2-5 and V is TRBV13; 8 bases are shared with TRBD1. This CDR3 spans 14 amino acids. Germline CDR1 PRHDT, CDR2 FYEKMQ (reference sequence). J lost 5 bases, V lost 5 bases, and 7 bases had no gene match. CDR3 sequence reads: CASSPGQGGETQYF. In DNA form, the CDR3 reads TGTGCCAGCAGCCCCGGACAGGGCGGGGAGACCCAGTACTTC.

J is TRBJ2-7 and V is TRBV5-1; 9 positions agree with TRBD2. V was clipped by 4 bases and J by 2 bases; unmatched bases: 7. This CDR3 region has 15 residues. Germline assignment: CDR1 SGHRS and CDR2 YFSETQ. CDR3 sequence reads: CASSLTSGPAYEQYF. As DNA, the CDR3 is TGCGCCAGCAGCCTGACTAGCGGACCCGCCTACGAGCAGTACTTC. The complete variable domain, with remaining parts taken from reference TRBV5-1 and TRBJ2-7, reads KAGVTQTPRYLIKTRGQQVTLSCSPISGHRSVSWYQQTPGQGLQFLFEYFSETQRNKGNFPGRFSGRQFSNSRSEMNVSTLELGDSALYLCASSLTSGPAYEQYFGPGTRLTVT.

The chain joins TRBV9 to TRBJ1-1; D may be TRBD1 (5 bases). CDR3 length equals 16 residues. Per germline, CDR1 SGDLS and CDR2 YYNGEE. V shed 5 bases and J shed 0 bases, with 17 bases lying between them. The chain's CDR3 is CASSSSRVLLNTEAFF. The CDR3 coding sequence is TGTGCCAGCAGTTCTAGCAGGGTTCTTCTGAACACTGAAGCTTTCTTT.

The V gene is TRBV4-2, the J gene TRBJ2-7, with TRBD2 matching over 8 bases. Germline lookup yields CDR1 LGHNA and CDR2 YNFKEQ. V lost 0 bases and J lost 2; bases outside the gene matches: 6. This CDR3 contains 16 residues. The CDR3 sequence: CASSQDLTGRAYEQYF. Here the CDR3 DNA reads TGTGCCAGCAGCCAAGATCTAACCGGGAGGGCCTACGAGCAGTACTTC.

The genes are TRBV6-5 and TRBJ2-1, with TRBD2 as a possible D gene (5 bases). The CDR3 covers 13 residues. Germline V lookup: CDR1 MNHEY, CDR2 SVGAGI. The germline V and J ends were trimmed by 2 bases and 8 bases, with 10 bases remaining between them. CDR3 loop: CASSYGSSHEQFF. Here the CDR3 DNA reads TGTGCCAGCAGTTACGGGTCTAGCCATGAGCAGTTCTTC.